Listed below are T cell receptor beta chains from one sample, sequenced in a study of blood T cell repertoires in COVID-19. Sequenced by immunoSEQ multiplex PCR; TCRdb stores in-frame clones only, minus some. The sample contains 52,000 or so clones, over 75% of which appear only once. Source material: peripheral blood. The source is a human donor in a cohort sampled during active COVID-19. The CDR3 runs from the conserved cysteine through the conserved F or W. Fields, in order: J gene, clone size, D gene, V gene, CDR3 DNA, CDR3 protein. D genes are given only for firm matches. Expanded clones get a size class; other rows say once, few or many, or leave the size out.

j_gene: TRBJ2-7; abundance: .; d_gene: .; v_gene: TRBV6-5; CDR3nt: TGTGCCAGCAGTAACGTGGGGGGTTACGAGCAGTACTTC; CDR3aa: CASSNVGGYEQYF
j_gene: TRBJ2-1; abundance: .; d_gene: .; v_gene: TRBV5-1; CDR3nt: TGCGCCAGCAGCTTGGATGCGGATCGCTCCTACAATGAGCAGTTCTTC; CDR3aa: CASSLDADRSYNEQFF
j_gene: TRBJ2-7; abundance: .; d_gene: .; v_gene: TRBV28; CDR3nt: TGTGCCAGCAGTGCCCGGTTCGAGCAGTACTTC; CDR3aa: CASSARFEQYF
j_gene: TRBJ1-3; abundance: .; d_gene: .; v_gene: TRBV7-6; CDR3nt: TGTGCCAGCAGCGGAGAGGCACCTGGAAACACCATATATTTT; CDR3aa: CASSGEAPGNTIYF
j_gene: TRBJ2-7; abundance: .; d_gene: TRBD1; v_gene: TRBV13; CDR3nt: TGTGCCAGCAGTTCACAAGACAGGGGGACAACCTACGAGCAGTACTTC; CDR3aa: CASSSQDRGTTYEQYF
j_gene: TRBJ1-2; abundance: few; d_gene: .; v_gene: TRBV3-1/TRBV3-2; CDR3nt: TGTGCCAGCAGCCGAGTCCCCGGGCAGGGAATCGATGGCTACACCTTC; CDR3aa: CASSRVPGQGIDGYTF
j_gene: TRBJ2-5; abundance: few; d_gene: TRBD2; v_gene: TRBV5-1; CDR3nt: TGCGCCAGCAGCTTTTTGGGCCTAGCGGGTGCGTACCAAGAGACCCAGTACTTC; CDR3aa: CASSFLGLAGAYQETQYF
j_gene: TRBJ1-1; abundance: .; d_gene: .; v_gene: TRBV12-3/TRBV12-4; CDR3nt: TGTGCCAGCAGTAAAACAGGGAGCACTGAAGCTTTCTTT; CDR3aa: CASSKTGSTEAFF
j_gene: TRBJ2-7; abundance: .; d_gene: TRBD2; v_gene: TRBV2; CDR3nt: TGTGCCAGCATCCCGGGGGGCGGGAGGGCATCCTACGAGCAGTACTTC; CDR3aa: CASIPGGGRASYEQYF
j_gene: TRBJ1-1; abundance: .; d_gene: .; v_gene: TRBV3-1/TRBV3-2; CDR3nt: TGTGCCAGCAGCCCTGCACAGGGACTGAACACTGAAGCTTTCTTT; CDR3aa: CASSPAQGLNTEAFF
j_gene: TRBJ2-1; abundance: few; d_gene: .; v_gene: TRBV4-2; CDR3nt: TGTGCCAGCAGCCAAGAGGGCAGGGTCGGCAATGAGCAGTTCTTC; CDR3aa: CASSQEGRVGNEQFF
j_gene: TRBJ2-5; abundance: .; d_gene: TRBD1; v_gene: TRBV27; CDR3nt: TGTGCCAGCAGTTCGCAGAGGACAGGAAGACGTACTAGAGAGACCCAGTACTTC; CDR3aa: CASSSQRTGRRTRETQYF
j_gene: TRBJ2-3; abundance: .; d_gene: .; v_gene: TRBV18; CDR3nt: TGTGCCAGCTCACAAAGCGGGACAATGAGCACAGATACGCAGTATTTT; CDR3aa: CASSQSGTMSTDTQYF
j_gene: TRBJ2-1; abundance: once; d_gene: TRBD1; v_gene: TRBV10-2; CDR3nt: TGCGCCAGCAGTGAGTCGACAGGGGTTCCCGACTACAATGAGCAGTTCTTC; CDR3aa: CASSESTGVPDYNEQFF
j_gene: TRBJ2-3; abundance: once; d_gene: TRBD2; v_gene: TRBV7-2; CDR3nt: TGTGCCAGCAGCTTAGGAGGGTTAGCGGGAGGTGATACGCAGTATTTT; CDR3aa: CASSLGGLAGGDTQYF
j_gene: TRBJ1-4; abundance: .; d_gene: .; v_gene: TRBV5-4; CDR3nt: TGTGCCAGCAGCTTGGAGGGAGGTCATGAAAAACTGTTTTTT; CDR3aa: CASSLEGGHEKLFF
j_gene: TRBJ2-3; abundance: .; d_gene: TRBD1; v_gene: TRBV18; CDR3nt: TGTGCCAGCTCATCCCGGACAGGTCACACAGATACGCAGTATTTT; CDR3aa: CASSSRTGHTDTQYF
j_gene: TRBJ1-2; abundance: .; d_gene: TRBD1; v_gene: TRBV2; CDR3nt: TGTGCCAGCAGAGGACAGGGCGGCTATGGCTACACCTTC; CDR3aa: CASRGQGGYGYTF
j_gene: TRBJ2-7; abundance: few; d_gene: TRBD2; v_gene: TRBV7-8; CDR3nt: TGTGCCAGCAGCTTAGGCGGGACTAGCCGAATCACCTACGAGCAGTACTTC; CDR3aa: CASSLGGTSRITYEQYF
j_gene: TRBJ1-6; abundance: .; d_gene: .; v_gene: TRBV6-5; CDR3nt: TGTGCCAGCAGCAAGGACAGCTACTATAATTCACCCCTCCACTTT; CDR3aa: CASSKDSYYNSPLHF
j_gene: TRBJ2-1; abundance: .; d_gene: .; v_gene: TRBV27; CDR3nt: TGTGCCAGCAGTCCCCGACTAGTAACTTACAATGAGCAGTTCTTC; CDR3aa: CASSPRLVTYNEQFF
j_gene: TRBJ2-1; abundance: once; d_gene: TRBD2; v_gene: TRBV7-9; CDR3nt: TGTGCCAGCAGCTTAGCGGTCGGGAGGGCCGCCTACAATGAGCAGTTCTTC; CDR3aa: CASSLAVGRAAYNEQFF
j_gene: TRBJ2-6; abundance: .; d_gene: TRBD1; v_gene: TRBV19; CDR3nt: TGTGCCACCTACAGGGGGAGCCACTCTGGGGCCAACGTCCTGACTTTC; CDR3aa: CATYRGSHSGANVLTF
j_gene: TRBJ1-1; abundance: .; d_gene: .; v_gene: TRBV25-1; CDR3nt: TGTGCCAGCAATTACGGGGGGACGAACACTGAAGCTTTCTTT; CDR3aa: CASNYGGTNTEAFF
j_gene: TRBJ2-3; abundance: .; d_gene: TRBD2; v_gene: TRBV5-4; CDR3nt: TGTGCCAGCAGCCTGGAGCGGGGGGGTCCAGATACGCAGTATTTT; CDR3aa: CASSLERGGPDTQYF
j_gene: TRBJ1-6; abundance: .; d_gene: .; v_gene: TRBV19; CDR3nt: TGTGCCAGTAGGGCCAGGTTGAATTCACCCCTCCACTTT; CDR3aa: CASRARLNSPLHF
j_gene: TRBJ2-4; abundance: .; d_gene: TRBD1; v_gene: TRBV18; CDR3nt: TGTGCCAGCTCACCGGCCGGGACAGGGAGGGGGAACATTCAGTACTTC; CDR3aa: CASSPAGTGRGNIQYF
j_gene: TRBJ2-7; abundance: .; d_gene: .; v_gene: TRBV5-4; CDR3nt: TGTGCCAGCAGCCGGGGCTACGAGCAGTACTTC; CDR3aa: CASSRGYEQYF
j_gene: TRBJ2-7; abundance: .; d_gene: TRBD2; v_gene: TRBV5-1; CDR3nt: TGCGCCAGCAGCGCGACTAGCGGGGGCCACGAGCAGTACTTC; CDR3aa: CASSATSGGHEQYF
j_gene: TRBJ1-2; abundance: .; d_gene: .; v_gene: TRBV27; CDR3nt: TGTGCCAGCAGTTTGGGGGTAGCGACAGGTCCTGGTGGCTACACCTTC; CDR3aa: CASSLGVATGPGGYTF
j_gene: TRBJ1-1; abundance: .; d_gene: .; v_gene: TRBV2; CDR3nt: TGTGCCAGCAGTGAATCTTACACCATGAACACTGAAGCTTTCTTT; CDR3aa: CASSESYTMNTEAFF
j_gene: TRBJ2-7; abundance: .; d_gene: TRBD1; v_gene: TRBV9; CDR3nt: TGTGCCAGCAGCGTAGAACAGGGGGCCTACGAGCAGTACTTC; CDR3aa: CASSVEQGAYEQYF
j_gene: TRBJ2-1; abundance: .; d_gene: TRBD2; v_gene: TRBV7-3; CDR3nt: TGTGCCAGCAGCCCCCAGGGAGCGGGAGGGGTCAATGAGCAGTTCTTC; CDR3aa: CASSPQGAGGVNEQFF
j_gene: TRBJ1-1; abundance: few; d_gene: .; v_gene: TRBV7-2; CDR3nt: TGTGCCAGCAGCTTAGAAAGGGGAAACACTGAAGCTTTCTTT; CDR3aa: CASSLERGNTEAFF
j_gene: TRBJ1-2; abundance: once; d_gene: .; v_gene: TRBV19; CDR3nt: TGTGCCAGTAACCTAGGGGGTATACCTAACTATGGCTACACCTTC; CDR3aa: CASNLGGIPNYGYTF
j_gene: TRBJ1-3; abundance: .; d_gene: .; v_gene: TRBV5-1; CDR3nt: TGCGCCAGCTCCGGGACACAGAACACCATATATTTT; CDR3aa: CASSGTQNTIYF
j_gene: TRBJ2-1; abundance: few; d_gene: .; v_gene: TRBV9; CDR3nt: TGTGCCAGCAGCGTAGTAACAGGAGCCTACAATGAGCAGTTCTTC; CDR3aa: CASSVVTGAYNEQFF
j_gene: TRBJ2-3; abundance: .; d_gene: TRBD1; v_gene: TRBV6-5; CDR3nt: TGTGCCAGCAGTTACCTAGGACAGGGTCAGGCAGATACGCAGTATTTT; CDR3aa: CASSYLGQGQADTQYF
j_gene: TRBJ1-4; abundance: .; d_gene: TRBD1; v_gene: TRBV28; CDR3nt: TGTGCCAGCAGAACGGGACAGGGCGTCGGTGTGTTTTTT; CDR3aa: CASRTGQGVGVFF
j_gene: TRBJ2-7; abundance: .; d_gene: .; v_gene: TRBV4-1; CDR3nt: TGCGCCAGCAGCCAATACCAGGGTTCGGGCCAGTACTTC; CDR3aa: CASSQYQGSGQYF
j_gene: TRBJ2-7; abundance: .; d_gene: TRBD2; v_gene: TRBV3-1/TRBV3-2; CDR3nt: TGTGCCAGCAGCCCTAATAGCGGGGGAACAGCCTACGAGCAGTACTTC; CDR3aa: CASSPNSGGTAYEQYF
j_gene: TRBJ2-5; abundance: .; d_gene: TRBD2; v_gene: TRBV10-3; CDR3nt: TGTGCCATCAGGGGACTAGAAAAAGAGACCCAGTACTTC; CDR3aa: CAIRGLEKETQYF
j_gene: TRBJ1-2; abundance: .; d_gene: TRBD1; v_gene: TRBV25-1; CDR3nt: TGTGCCAGCAGTTCCCTCGGGACAGACTATGGCTACACCTTC; CDR3aa: CASSSLGTDYGYTF
j_gene: TRBJ1-1; abundance: .; d_gene: .; v_gene: TRBV2; CDR3nt: TGTGCCAGCAGTTTCGGGGGTCCCATCAGAGAAGCTTTCTTT; CDR3aa: CASSFGGPIREAFF
j_gene: TRBJ2-2; abundance: few; d_gene: TRBD2; v_gene: TRBV3-1/TRBV3-2; CDR3nt: TGTGCCAGCAGCCGCTCTAGCGGGACGAACACCGGGGAGCTGTTTTTT; CDR3aa: CASSRSSGTNTGELFF
j_gene: TRBJ2-4; abundance: .; d_gene: .; v_gene: TRBV7-2; CDR3nt: TGTGCCAGCAGCTCACCGAGAGCCAAAAACATTCAGTACTTC; CDR3aa: CASSSPRAKNIQYF